This T cell receptor (beta chain) came from a study of CD8+ T cells in alopecia areata. The CDR3 loop spans 14 amino acids. V was cut by 5 bases and J by 1 base, with 14 bases left in between. The germline gives CDR1 SQVTM, CDR2 ANQGSEA. The authors extracted RNA and reverse transcribed it into cDNA as the sequencing template. Repertoires were generated with immunoSEQ multiplex PCR, while TCRdb's copy carries only in-frame clones and drops some. The table lists 90,000 to 150,000 clones, about half of them singletons. Specified treatment: oral pan-JAK inhibitor, 5-10 mg twice daily. Sequenced material: CD4+ T cells sorted from blood, taken at week 4, from a patient treated with tofacitinib. The sequence derives from a human donor with alopecia areata. The chain carries TRBV29-1 and TRBJ1-1; D is perhaps TRBD1 (5 bases). CDR3 loop: CSVHPVTGNTEAFF. As DNA, the CDR3 is TGCAGCGTTCACCCGGTTACAGGGAACACTGAAGCTTTCTTT.